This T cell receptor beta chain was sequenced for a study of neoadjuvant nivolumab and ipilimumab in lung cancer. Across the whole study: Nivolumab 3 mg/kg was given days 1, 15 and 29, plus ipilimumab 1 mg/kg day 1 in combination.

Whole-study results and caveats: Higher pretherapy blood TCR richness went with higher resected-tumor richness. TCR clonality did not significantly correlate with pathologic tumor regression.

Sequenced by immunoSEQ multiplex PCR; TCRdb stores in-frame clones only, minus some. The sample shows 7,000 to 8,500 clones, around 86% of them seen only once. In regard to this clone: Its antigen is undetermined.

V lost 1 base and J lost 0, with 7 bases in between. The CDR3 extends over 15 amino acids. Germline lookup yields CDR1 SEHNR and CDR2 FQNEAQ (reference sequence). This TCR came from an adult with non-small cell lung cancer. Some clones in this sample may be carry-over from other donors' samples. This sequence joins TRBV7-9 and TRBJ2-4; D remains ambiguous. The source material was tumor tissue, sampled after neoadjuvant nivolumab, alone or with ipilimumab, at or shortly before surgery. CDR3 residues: CASSLDRSAKNIQYF. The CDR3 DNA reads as TGTGCCAGCAGCTTAGATAGGTCAGCCAAAAACATTCAGTACTTC.